Each of the 24 T cell receptor beta chains below was sequenced from the same sample in a study of blood T cell repertoires in COVID-19. This table comes from immunoSEQ multiplex PCR, and its TCRdb copy is limited to in-frame clones, with some not included. The table lists around 180,000 clones, about 81% of them singletons. Input material: peripheral blood. The receptors come from a woman of 80 years or more with COVID-19, enrolled during active disease.

V and J are TRBV5-1 and TRBJ1-2; a possible D gene is TRBD1 (6 bases). The length of the CDR3 is 15 residues. The V end lost 4 bases, the J end lost 4 bases, and 17 bases lay between the germline ends. The V gene's germline CDR1 is SGHRS and CDR2 YFSETQ. CDR3 protein: CASSTGTRSGYGYTF. CDR3 sequence (DNA): TGCGCCAGCAGCACCGGGACAAGGAGTGGCTATGGCTACACCTTC. Looking up the rest from reference TRBV5-1 and TRBJ1-2 gives the full variable domain: KAGVTQTPRYLIKTRGQQVTLSCSPISGHRSVSWYQQTPGQGLQFLFEYFSETQRNKGNFPGRFSGRQFSNSRSEMNVSTLELGDSALYLCASSTGTRSGYGYTFGSGTRLTVV.

This chain joins TRBV19 and TRBJ1-2; 10 nucleotides line up with TRBD1. The CDR3 runs to 15 residues. The germline CDR1 and CDR2 sequences are LNHDA and SQIVND (reference sequence). V gave up 6 bases and J gave up 5 bases; unmatched junction bases: 9. CDR3 bases: TGTGCCAGTAGCCACATTGGACAGGGGGTGTATGGCTACACCTTC. This codes for CASSHIGQGVYGYTF.

The chain links TRBV5-3 to TRBJ1-5; D gene unclear. TRBV5-3 is filed as an ORF, its function uncertain. Trimming removed 9 bases from V and 6 bases from J, with 22 bases in between. This CDR3 region has 15 residues. CDR3 protein: CAIPSLGELVQPQHF. CDR3 DNA: TGTGCCATCCCTTCCCTCGGGGAATTGGTTCAGCCCCAGCATTTT.

This chain uses TRBV6-5 with TRBJ2-1; the D is unclear. The CDR3 has 12 amino acids. The germline V gene encodes CDR1 MNHEY and CDR2 SVGAGI. V was clipped by 6 bases and J by 5 bases, with 8 bases between them. CDR3 residues: CASSSFHNEQFF. For the CDR3, the DNA is TGTGCCAGCAGCTCGTTCCACAATGAGCAGTTCTTC.

The chain joins TRBV7-2 to TRBJ2-2; a possible D gene is TRBD1 (6 bases). There are 16 residues in the CDR3. The germline gives CDR1 SGHTA, CDR2 FQGNSA. The V and J ends lost 2 bases and 2 bases respectively, with 12 bases between them. The CDR3: CASSLKARGNTGELFF. The DNA of the CDR3 is TGTGCCAGCAGCTTAAAGGCCAGGGGTAACACCGGGGAGCTGTTTTTT.

V and J are TRBV12-5 and TRBJ1-1; D is possibly TRBD1 (5 bases). CDR3 size: 15 residues. Germline loops: CDR1 LGHNT, CDR2 FRNRAP. With 6 bases removed from V and 0 bases from J, the gap between germline ends came to 14 bases. In DNA form, the CDR3 reads TGTGCTAGTGGCCCGGGACTTTCCATGAACACTGAAGCTTTCTTT. It encodes CASGPGLSMNTEAFF.

Worth noting for this clone: The sample holds other DNA sequences that translate to the same CDR3. This chain uses TRBV7-2 with TRBJ2-1, with TRBD2 identical over 14 bases. The CDR3 totals 15 residues. V was pared by 5 bases and J by 6 bases, with 3 bases of the junction left unmatched. CDR1 is SGHTA and CDR2 is FQGNSA in the germline V gene. In nucleotides, the CDR3 is TGTGCCAGCAGCGCAGGACTAGCGGGAGGCAATGAGCAGTTCTTC. Amino acid sequence: CASSAGLAGGNEQFF. The entire variable domain, with the rest obtained from reference TRBV7-2 and TRBJ2-1, is as follows: GAGVSQSPSNKVTEKGKDVELRCDPISGHTALYWYRQSLGQGLEFLIYFQGNSAPDKSGLPSDRFSAERTGGSVSTLTIQRTQQEDSAVYLCASSAGLAGGNEQFFGPGTRLTVL.

The V call is TRBV2, the J call TRBJ1-6; 7 bases are shared with TRBD1. This CDR3 is built from 15 residues. Germline loops: CDR1 SNHLY, CDR2 FYNNEI. Trimming at V came to 3 bases and at J to 9 bases, leaving 8 bases not matched to a gene. The CDR3 loop is CASSDRGGYGSPLHF. For the CDR3, the DNA is TGTGCCAGCAGTGACCGAGGGGGCTACGGTTCACCCCTCCACTTT. Variable domain in full (rest from reference TRBV2 and TRBJ1-6): EPEVTQTPSHQVTQMGQEVILRCVPISNHLYFYWYRQILGQKVEFLVSFYNNEISEKSEIFDDQFSVERPDGSNFTLKIRSTKLEDSAMYFCASSDRGGYGSPLHFGNGTRLTVT.

The chain combines TRBV6-2 or TRBV6-3 with TRBJ2-2, with 10 bases lining up with TRBD2. Germline V gene data show CDR1 as MNHEY and CDR2 as SVGEGT. The CDR3 spans 16 residues. V shed 5 bases, J shed 3 bases, and the junction held 6 bases outside the gene matches. CDR3 sequence: CASSNSGRWDTGELFF. The CDR3 DNA is TGTGCCAGCAGTAATAGCGGGAGGTGGGACACCGGGGAGCTGTTTTTT.

The chain employs TRBV18 and TRBJ2-4, with 9 bases identical to TRBD1. Germline CDR1 is KGHSH and CDR2 is LQKENI. The trim removed 6 bases at V and 0 bases at J, leaving 6 bases unmatched. This CDR3 is built from 16 residues. The CDR3 DNA sequence: TGTGCCAGCTCGACCGGGACAGGGTTAGCCAAAAACATTCAGTACTTC. This encodes CASSTGTGLAKNIQYF.

The J gene is TRBJ2-2, the V gene TRBV5-1; D is perhaps TRBD2 (5 bases). The ends were cut back, 0 bases at V and 1 base at J, with 10 bases in the middle. The CDR3 consists of 16 residues. Germline CDR1 SGHRS, CDR2 YFSETQ. The CDR3 protein is CASSLARGLNTGELFF. In DNA, the CDR3 is TGCGCCAGCAGCTTGGCCCGGGGTTTGAACACCGGGGAGCTGTTTTTT.

J is TRBJ2-5 and V is TRBV12-3 or TRBV12-4; the D gene is possibly TRBD1 (5 bases). Trimming removed 6 bases at V and 5 bases at J, with 13 bases between. CDR3 length: 13 amino acids. CDR3 in amino acids: CASSPGFTETQYF. CDR3 in DNA: TGTGCCAGCAGCCCAGGGTTTACGGAGACCCAGTACTTC.

This clone was detected only once. The V and J genes are TRBV28 and TRBJ2-3; 7 bases map to TRBD1. This CDR3 has 17 residues. The germline CDR1 and CDR2 sequences are MDHEN and SYDVKM. With 5 bases clipped from V and 2 bases from J, the junction kept 13 bases outside the gene matches. In nucleotides, the CDR3 is TGTGCCAGCAGTCCACTGCCGGGACAGAAGAACACAGATACGCAGTATTTT. Amino acid sequence: CASSPLPGQKNTDTQYF.

The J gene is TRBJ1-5, the V gene TRBV19; D remains unclear. This CDR3 region has 17 residues. The germline V gene has CDR1 LNHDA and CDR2 SQIVND (reference sequence). Trimming cost V 7 bases and J 0 bases, with 19 bases left between them. The CDR3 reads CASTARVGGDSNQPQHF. As DNA, the CDR3 is TGTGCCAGTACCGCCCGAGTTGGCGGTGATAGCAATCAGCCCCAGCATTTT. The variable domain in full, with the rest retrieved from reference TRBV19 and TRBJ1-5, is DGGITQSPKYLFRKEGQNVTLSCEQNLNHDAMYWYRQDPGQGLRLIYYSQIVNDFQKGDIAEGYSVSREKKESFPLTVTSAQKNPTAFYLCASTARVGGDSNQPQHFGDGTRLSIL.

The chain recombines TRBV5-1 with TRBJ2-3; possibly TRBD1 for D (5 bases). V was cut by 4 bases and J by 5 bases, with 17 bases left in between. CDR3 size: 15 residues. Germline values: CDR1 SGHRS, CDR2 YFSETQ. The CDR3 nucleotides read TGCGCCAGCAGCCAAGGACGGATCACAGGAGATACGCAGTATTTT. It is translated as CASSQGRITGDTQYF.

The rearrangement uses TRBV29-1 and TRBJ1-3; 8 bases agree with TRBD1. The CDR3 consists of 13 residues. Trimming cost V 4 bases and J 4 bases; bases outside gene matches: 3. In germline, CDR1 is SQVTM, CDR2 ANQGSEA. The CDR3 DNA reads as TGCAGCGTTGGCCAGGGGGCAGGAAACACCATATATTTT. It is translated as CSVGQGAGNTIYF.

This chain links TRBV15 with TRBJ2-1, with D maybe TRBD2 (5 bases). Trimming took 5 bases from V and 0 from J, leaving 20 bases between them. Germline V lookup: CDR1 LNHNV, CDR2 YYDKDF (reference sequence). CDR3 length: 18 amino acids. The CDR3 is CATSGLWSGGSSYNEQFF. CDR3 in DNA: TGTGCCACCAGCGGACTGTGGAGCGGTGGGAGCTCCTACAATGAGCAGTTCTTC.

The J gene is TRBJ2-2, the V gene TRBV19; perhaps TRBD1 as D (6 bases). The CDR3 spans 15 residues. CDR1 and CDR2 from the germline V gene are LNHDA and SQIVND (reference sequence). Trimming removed 3 bases from V and 3 bases from J, with 11 bases in between. The CDR3 is CASSISQGYTGELFF. The CDR3 DNA is TGTGCCAGTAGTATTTCGCAGGGGTACACCGGGGAGCTGTTTTTT.

Note on this clone: One junction end disagrees with the germline gene, perhaps due to a read error. The chain carries TRBV9 and TRBJ2-4; TRBD2 agrees at 8 bases. In germline, CDR1 is SGDLS, CDR2 YYNGEE. The CDR3 length is 18 residues. The CDR3 loop is CAGSVGDSGVGAKNIQYF. The CDR3 DNA is TGTGCCGGCAGCGTAGGGGATAGCGGGGTAGGGGCCAAAAACATTCAGTACTTC. The entire variable domain, with the rest obtained from reference TRBV9 and TRBJ2-4, is as follows: DSGVTQTPKHLITATGQRVTLRCSPRSGDLSVYWYQQSLDQGLQFLIQYYNGEERAKGNILERFSAQQFPDLHSELNLSSLELGDSALYFCAGSVGDSGVGAKNIQYFGAGTRLSVL.

CDR3 coding DNA: TGTGCCTGGAGTGTCAGGGGGTTAGGCACTGAAGCTTTCTTT. As protein: CAWSVRGLGTEAFF. V usage is TRBV30 and J usage is TRBJ1-1; 7 nucleotides agree with TRBD1. The CDR3 contains 14 residues. V shed 0 bases, J shed 4 bases, and the junction held 5 bases outside the gene matches. Germline assignment: CDR1 GTSNPN and CDR2 SVGIG (reference sequence).

This chain links TRBV3-1 (or the pseudogene TRBV3-2) with TRBJ2-3; 9 bases agree with TRBD2. The CDR3 covers 18 residues. The J segment lost 6 bases and the V segment lost 3 bases, leaving 16 bases of the junction unmatched. CDR1 and CDR2 (germline): LGHDT, YNNKEL (reference sequence). The CDR3 spells CASSHLAGAGLGVDTQYF. CDR3 DNA: TGTGCCAGCAGCCATTTAGCGGGAGCCGGATTGGGTGTGGATACGCAGTATTTT.

This clone has just a few counts. The chain uses TRBV15 and TRBJ2-7; D is perhaps TRBD1 (5 bases). Germline V gene data show CDR1 as LNHNV and CDR2 as YYDKDF (reference sequence). This CDR3 has 15 residues. Trimming pared 1 base from V and 5 bases from J, leaving 15 bases between. This chain's CDR3 is CATSRGAPQGHEQYF. DNA of the CDR3: TGTGCCACCAGCAGAGGAGCACCTCAGGGTCACGAGCAGTACTTC. The full variable domain, its missing parts supplied by reference TRBV15 and TRBJ2-7, is DAMVIQNPRYQVTQFGKPVTLSCSQTLNHNVMYWYQQKSSQAPKLLFHYYDKDFNNEADTPDNFQSRRPNTSFCFLDIRSPGLGDTAMYLCATSRGAPQGHEQYFGPGTRLTVT.

This rearrangement joins TRBV5-4 to TRBJ2-7; the D is unclear. This CDR3 spans 16 amino acids. In germline, CDR1 is SGHNT, CDR2 YYREEE (reference sequence). The ends were cut back, 1 base at V and 0 bases at J, with 14 bases in the middle. The CDR3 region is CASSLRKLISSYEQYF. CDR3 sequence (DNA): TGTGCCAGCAGCTTGCGCAAGCTCATAAGCTCCTACGAGCAGTACTTC.

The genes are TRBV2 and TRBJ2-7, with D possibly TRBD2 on 5 matching bases. The germline gives CDR1 SNHLY, CDR2 FYNNEI. This CDR3 has 14 amino acids. Trimming took 1 base from V and 0 from J, leaving 7 bases between them. DNA of the CDR3: TGTGCCAGCAGTGAAGGGACTTCCTCCTACGAGCAGTACTTC. It specifies CASSEGTSSYEQYF.